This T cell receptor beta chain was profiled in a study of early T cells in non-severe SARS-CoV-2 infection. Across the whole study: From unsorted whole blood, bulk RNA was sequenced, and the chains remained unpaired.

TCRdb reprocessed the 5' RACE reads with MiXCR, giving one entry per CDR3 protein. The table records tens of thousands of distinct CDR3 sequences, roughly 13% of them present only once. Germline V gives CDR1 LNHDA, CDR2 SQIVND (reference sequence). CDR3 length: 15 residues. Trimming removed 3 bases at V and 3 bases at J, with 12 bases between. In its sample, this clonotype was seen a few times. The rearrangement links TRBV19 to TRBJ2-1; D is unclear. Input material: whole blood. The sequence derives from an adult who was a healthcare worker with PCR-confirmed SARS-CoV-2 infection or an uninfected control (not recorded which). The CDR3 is CASSIVAANYNEQFF. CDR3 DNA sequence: TGTGCCAGTAGTATTGTGGCAGCTAACTACAATGAGCAGTTCTTC. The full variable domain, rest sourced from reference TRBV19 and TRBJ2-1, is DGGITQSPKYLFRKEGQNVTLSCEQNLNHDAMYWYRQDPGQGLRLIYYSQIVNDFQKGDIAEGYSVSREKKESFPLTVTSAQKNPTAFYLCASSIVAANYNEQFFGPGTRLTVL.